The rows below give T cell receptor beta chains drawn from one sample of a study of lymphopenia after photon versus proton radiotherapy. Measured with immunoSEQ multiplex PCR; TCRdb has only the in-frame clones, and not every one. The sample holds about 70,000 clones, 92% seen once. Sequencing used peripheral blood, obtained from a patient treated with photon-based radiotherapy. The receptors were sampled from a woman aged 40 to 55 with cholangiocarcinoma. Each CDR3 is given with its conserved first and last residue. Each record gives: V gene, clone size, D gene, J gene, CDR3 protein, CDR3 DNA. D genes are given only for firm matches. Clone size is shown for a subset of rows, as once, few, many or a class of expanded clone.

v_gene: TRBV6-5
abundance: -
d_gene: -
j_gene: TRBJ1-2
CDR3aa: CASSYRGGTNYGYTF
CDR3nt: TGTGCCAGCAGTTACAGGGGGGGGACTAACTATGGCTACACCTTC

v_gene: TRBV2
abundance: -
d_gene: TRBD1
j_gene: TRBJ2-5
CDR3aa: CASSPTGGRETQYF
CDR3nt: TGTGCCAGCAGCCCCACAGGGGGCAGGGAGACCCAGTACTTC

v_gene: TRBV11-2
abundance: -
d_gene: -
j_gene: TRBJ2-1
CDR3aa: CASSEGLPNEQFF
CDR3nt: TGTGCCAGCAGCGAGGGTCTCCCGAATGAGCAGTTCTTC

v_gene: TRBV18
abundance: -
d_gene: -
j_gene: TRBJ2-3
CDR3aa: CASSPPRGAADTQYF
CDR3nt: TGTGCCAGCTCACCCCCCCGGGGGGCGGCAGATACGCAGTATTTT

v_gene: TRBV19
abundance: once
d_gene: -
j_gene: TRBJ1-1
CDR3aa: CASSISGMTYTEAFF
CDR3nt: TGTGCCAGTAGTATTAGTGGTATGACTTACACTGAAGCTTTCTTT

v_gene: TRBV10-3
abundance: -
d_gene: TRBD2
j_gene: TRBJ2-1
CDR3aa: CAISERAGGSLHNEQFF
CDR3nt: TGTGCCATCAGTGAGCGAGCGGGAGGATCCCTCCACAATGAGCAGTTCTTC

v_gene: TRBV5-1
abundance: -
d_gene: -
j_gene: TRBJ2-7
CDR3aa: CASKLDSSYEQYF
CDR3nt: TGCGCCAGCAAACTCGACAGCTCCTACGAGCAGTACTTC

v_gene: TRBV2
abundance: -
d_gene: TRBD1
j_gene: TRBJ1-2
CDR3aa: CASSEGRDRAGYTF
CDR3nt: TGTGCCAGCAGTGAAGGGAGGGACAGGGCTGGCTACACCTTC

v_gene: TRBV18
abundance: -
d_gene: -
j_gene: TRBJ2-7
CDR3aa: CASSLPQGTYEQYF
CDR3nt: TGTGCCAGCTCCCTCCCCCAGGGGACCTACGAGCAGTACTTC

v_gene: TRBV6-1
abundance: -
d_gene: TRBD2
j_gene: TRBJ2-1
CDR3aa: CASSEVEGGRAYRDEQFF
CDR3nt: TGTGCCAGCAGTGAAGTTGAGGGCGGGAGGGCCTATCGGGATGAGCAGTTCTTC

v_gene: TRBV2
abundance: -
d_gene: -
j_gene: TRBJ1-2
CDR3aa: CASTSGAGSNYGYTF
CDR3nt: TGTGCCAGCACCTCAGGGGCAGGATCAAACTATGGCTACACCTTC

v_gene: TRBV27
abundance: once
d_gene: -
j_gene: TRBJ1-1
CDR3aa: CASSRSGTAEAFF
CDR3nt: TGTGCCAGCAGTCGTTCTGGGACGGCTGAAGCTTTCTTT

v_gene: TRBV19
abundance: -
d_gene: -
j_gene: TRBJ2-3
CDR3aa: CASRGVGATDTQYF
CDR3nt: TGTGCCAGTAGAGGGGTTGGGGCCACAGATACGCAGTATTTT

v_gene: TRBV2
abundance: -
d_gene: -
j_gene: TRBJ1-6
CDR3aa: CASSASPPGGRGSPLHF
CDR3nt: TGTGCCAGCAGTGCATCACCACCGGGAGGTCGCGGCTCACCCCTCCACTTT

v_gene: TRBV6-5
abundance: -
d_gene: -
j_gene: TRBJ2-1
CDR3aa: CATQIRPSSYNEQFF
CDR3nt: TGTGCCACCCAGATAAGGCCTAGCTCCTACAATGAGCAGTTCTTC

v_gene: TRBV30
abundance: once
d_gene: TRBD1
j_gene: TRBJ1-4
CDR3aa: CAWSHGQAGEKLFF
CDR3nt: TGTGCCTGGAGTCACGGACAGGCGGGAGAAAAACTGTTTTTT

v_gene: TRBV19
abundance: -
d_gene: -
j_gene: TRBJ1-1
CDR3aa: CASSPSGDTEAFF
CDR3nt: TGTGCCAGTAGTCCGTCAGGGGACACTGAAGCTTTCTTT

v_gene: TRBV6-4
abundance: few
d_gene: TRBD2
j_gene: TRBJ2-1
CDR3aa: CASSQSGGAGNEQFF
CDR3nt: TGTGCCAGCAGTCAAAGCGGGGGGGCCGGTAATGAGCAGTTCTTC

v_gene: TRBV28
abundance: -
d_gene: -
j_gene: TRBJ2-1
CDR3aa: CASSSPGLENEQFF
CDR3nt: TGTGCCAGCAGTTCACCGGGACTTGAAAATGAGCAGTTCTTC

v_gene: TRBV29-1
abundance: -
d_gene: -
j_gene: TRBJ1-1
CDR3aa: CSVAGLYTEAFF
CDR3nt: TGCAGCGTTGCCGGGCTGTACACTGAAGCTTTCTTT

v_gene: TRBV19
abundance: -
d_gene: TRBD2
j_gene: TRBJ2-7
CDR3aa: CASSSTSGRAAEQYF
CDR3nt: TGTGCCAGTAGTAGTACTAGCGGGAGGGCCGCCGAGCAGTACTTC

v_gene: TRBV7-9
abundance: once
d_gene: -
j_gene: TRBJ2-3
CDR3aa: CASSLARSSTDTQYF
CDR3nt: TGTGCCAGCAGCTTAGCGCGGTCTAGCACAGATACGCAGTATTTT

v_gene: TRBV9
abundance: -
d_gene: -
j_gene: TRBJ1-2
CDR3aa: CASSVDDDYGYTF
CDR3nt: TGTGCCAGCAGCGTAGATGATGACTATGGCTACACCTTC

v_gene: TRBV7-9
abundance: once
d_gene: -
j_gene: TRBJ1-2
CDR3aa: CASSLGGAMPDGYTF
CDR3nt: TGTGCCAGCAGCTTGGGGGGGGCCATGCCAGATGGCTACACCTTC

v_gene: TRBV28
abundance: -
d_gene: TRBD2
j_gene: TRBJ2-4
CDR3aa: CASREGTKNIQYF
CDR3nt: TGTGCCAGCCGGGAGGGAACCAAAAACATTCAGTACTTC

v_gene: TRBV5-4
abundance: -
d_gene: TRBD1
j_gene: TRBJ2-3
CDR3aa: CASSPYDRGSTDTQYF
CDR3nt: TGTGCCAGCAGCCCATATGACAGGGGAAGCACAGATACGCAGTATTTT

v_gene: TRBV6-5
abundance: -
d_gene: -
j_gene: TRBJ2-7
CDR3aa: CASRAPGQLYEQYF
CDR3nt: TGTGCCAGCAGGGCTCCGGGACAACTCTACGAGCAGTACTTC

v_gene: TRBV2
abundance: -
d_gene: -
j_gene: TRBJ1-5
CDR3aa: CASSEQNQPQHF
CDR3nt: TGTGCCAGCAGTGAACAGAATCAGCCCCAGCATTTT

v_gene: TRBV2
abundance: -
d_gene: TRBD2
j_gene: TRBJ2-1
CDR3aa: CASSDSGGATNEQFF
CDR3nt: TGTGCCAGCAGTGACAGCGGGGGGGCTACCAATGAGCAGTTCTTC

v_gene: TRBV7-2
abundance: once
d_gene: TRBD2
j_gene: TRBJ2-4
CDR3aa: CASSPIGGAKNIQYF
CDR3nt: TGTGCCAGCAGCCCGATCGGGGGGGCCAAAAACATTCAGTACTTC

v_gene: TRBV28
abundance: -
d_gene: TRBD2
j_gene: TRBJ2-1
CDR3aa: CASNTSGRRAEQFF
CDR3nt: TGTGCCAGCAACACTAGCGGGAGGAGGGCCGAGCAGTTCTTC

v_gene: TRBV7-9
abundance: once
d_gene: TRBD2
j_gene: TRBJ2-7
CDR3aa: CASSSTSGAYEQYF
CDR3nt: TGTGCCAGCAGCTCGACTAGCGGAGCCTACGAGCAGTACTTC

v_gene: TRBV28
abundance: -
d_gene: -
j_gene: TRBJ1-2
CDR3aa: CASSLGSYGYTF
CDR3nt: TGTGCCAGCAGTTTGGGAAGCTATGGCTACACCTTC

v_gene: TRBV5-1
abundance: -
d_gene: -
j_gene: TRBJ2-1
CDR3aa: CASSGSSAWAYNEQFF
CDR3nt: TGCGCCAGCAGCGGCTCAAGTGCCTGGGCCTACAATGAGCAGTTCTTC

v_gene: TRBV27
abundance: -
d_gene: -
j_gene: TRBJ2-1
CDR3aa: CASSFSQSSYNEQFF
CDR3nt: TGTGCCAGCAGTTTCTCTCAGAGCTCCTACAATGAGCAGTTCTTC

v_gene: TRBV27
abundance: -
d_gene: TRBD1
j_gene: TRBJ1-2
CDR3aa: CASSPRTGVDGYGYTF
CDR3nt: TGTGCCAGCAGTCCGCGGACAGGGGTTGATGGTTATGGCTACACCTTC

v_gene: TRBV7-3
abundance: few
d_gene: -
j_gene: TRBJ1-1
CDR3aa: CASSQNTGEHTEAFF
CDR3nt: TGTGCCAGCAGCCAGAATACCGGGGAACACACTGAAGCTTTCTTT

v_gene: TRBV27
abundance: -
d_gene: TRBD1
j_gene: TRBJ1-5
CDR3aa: CASSLSRGDSTGQPQHF
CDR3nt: TGTGCCAGCAGTTTATCCCGTGGGGACAGTACGGGTCAGCCCCAGCATTTT

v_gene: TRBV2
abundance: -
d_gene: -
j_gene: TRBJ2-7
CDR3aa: CASSLGTANPAEQYF
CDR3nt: TGTGCCAGCAGTTTGGGGACGGCTAATCCTGCCGAGCAGTACTTC

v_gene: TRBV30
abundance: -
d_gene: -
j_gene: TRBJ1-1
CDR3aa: CAWREGPTEAFF
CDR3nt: TGTGCCTGGAGGGAGGGTCCCACTGAAGCTTTCTTT

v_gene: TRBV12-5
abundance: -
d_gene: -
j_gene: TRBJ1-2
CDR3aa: CASGLGGYGYTF
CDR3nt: TGTGCTAGTGGTTTGGGGGGCTATGGCTACACCTTC

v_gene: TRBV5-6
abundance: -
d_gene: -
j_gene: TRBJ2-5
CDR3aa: CASSLAKETQYF
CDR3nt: TGTGCCAGCAGCTTGGCGAAAGAGACCCAGTACTTC

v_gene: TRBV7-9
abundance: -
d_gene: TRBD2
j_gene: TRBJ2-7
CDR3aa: CASSLGTSGRTLASYEQYF
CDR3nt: TGTGCCAGCAGCTTAGGGACTAGCGGGAGGACCCTCGCATCATACGAGCAGTACTTC

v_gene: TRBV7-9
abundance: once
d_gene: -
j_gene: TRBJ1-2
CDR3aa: CASSLGAGRGYGYTF
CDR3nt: TGTGCCAGCAGCTTAGGAGCCGGTCGGGGCTATGGCTACACCTTC

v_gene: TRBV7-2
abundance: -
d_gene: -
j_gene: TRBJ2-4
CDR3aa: CASSPGGLAKNIQYF
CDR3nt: TGTGCCAGCAGCCCGGGCGGGCTAGCCAAAAACATTCAGTACTTC

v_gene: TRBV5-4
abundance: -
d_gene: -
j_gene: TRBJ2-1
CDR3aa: CASSPGVSEQFF
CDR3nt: TGTGCCAGCAGCCCCGGGGTTAGTGAGCAGTTCTTC

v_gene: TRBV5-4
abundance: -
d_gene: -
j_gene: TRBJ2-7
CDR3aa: CASSSPKQGYEQYF
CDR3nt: TGTGCCAGCAGCTCCCCTAAACAGGGCTACGAGCAGTACTTC

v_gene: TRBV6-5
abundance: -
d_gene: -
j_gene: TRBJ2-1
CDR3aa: CASSYFGPGSNEQFF
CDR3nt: TGTGCCAGCAGTTACTTTGGGCCGGGTTCCAATGAGCAGTTCTTC

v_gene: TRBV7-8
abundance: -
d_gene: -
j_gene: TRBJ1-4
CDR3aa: CASSLAGPKTGLNEKLFF
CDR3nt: TGTGCCAGCAGCTTAGCTGGGCCCAAAACTGGCTTAAATGAAAAACTGTTTTTT